One and the same sample provided the 22 T cell receptor beta chains below, sequenced in a study of blood T cells in healthy people across ages (dated by TCRdb to between 2015 and 2017). The method behind the library was 5' RACE. The reads were generated on an Illumina HiSeq 2500. A second 7 to 11 cycle PCR used a sample-barcoded 5' primer and a J-beta primer mix. The public reads were run again by TCRdb, first through fastp at Q25 and then through MiXCR, and only productive beta chains were kept. For every CDR3 protein sequence, its rows merge into one entry that carries the most common genes and DNA. Recorded for this sample are approximately 770,000 distinct CDR3 sequences; roughly 50% of them occurred a single time. Jointly, the top ten make up approximately 23% of the sample. The sequencing input was blood. The receptors stem from a man younger than 40 in good health.

In DNA, the CDR3 is TGCAGTGGCATCGGGCTAGCGGGGGACACGCAGTATTTT. This encodes CSGIGLAGDTQYF. V gene TRBV20-1 combines with J gene TRBJ2-3; 10 bases are shared with TRBD2. V lost 7 bases to trimming and J lost 9 bases; unmatched junction nucleotides: 10. CDR3 size: 13 residues. Germline V CDR1 and CDR2: DFQATT, SNEGSKA (reference sequence).

The CDR3 bases are TGTGCCATCAGTGTAGACAGACCTAAAGAGACCCAGTACTTC. It codes for CAISVDRPKETQYF. This chain links TRBV10-3 with TRBJ2-5, with D possibly matching TRBD1 (5 bases). This CDR3 comprises 14 residues. In germline, CDR1 is ENHRY, CDR2 SYGVKD. Trimming took off 4 bases at V and 3 bases at J, with 12 bases between the two ends.

Note on this clonotype: The junction differs from germline at one of its ends, possibly a read error. The J gene is TRBJ2-1, the V gene TRBV20-1, with TRBD2 identical over 9 bases. This CDR3 has 15 amino acids. CDR1 and CDR2 (germline): DFQATT, SNEGSKA (reference sequence). The CDR3, as DNA: TGCGGTGCTCCATCTGGGGTAGCGGGGGTGAATGAGCAGTTCTTC. Its protein is CGAPSGVAGVNEQFF.

This chain uses TRBV24-1 with TRBJ2-7; 9 bases agree with TRBD1. This CDR3 comprises 17 residues. Trimming took 5 bases from V and 0 from J; bases not matched to a gene: 10. The germline V gene has CDR1 KGHDR and CDR2 SFDVKD. CDR3 sequence reads: CATSGKTGGPGSYEQYF. The CDR3 DNA follows: TGTGCCACCAGTGGCAAAACAGGGGGCCCCGGCTCCTACGAGCAGTACTTC.

The chain combines TRBV7-8 with TRBJ1-1; D not resolved. V was clipped by 5 bases and J by 2 bases, with 12 bases between them. This CDR3 is 14 amino acids long. Germline CDR1 is SGHVS and CDR2 is FQNEAQ. The CDR3 spells CASSTSGENTEAFF. For the CDR3, the DNA is TGTGCCAGCAGCACGAGCGGCGAAAACACTGAAGCTTTCTTT.

The chain combines TRBV7-9 with TRBJ2-1; 7 nucleotides line up with TRBD2. This CDR3 region has 17 residues. Per the germline V gene, CDR1 is SEHNR and CDR2 is FQNEAQ (reference sequence). V lost 5 bases to trimming and J lost 9 bases; unmatched junction nucleotides: 19. The CDR3 is CASSLMTQRGRNSEQFF. The CDR3 DNA reads TGTGCCAGCAGCCTGATGACACAGCGGGGAAGGAACAGTGAGCAGTTCTTC. The full variable domain, in which reference TRBV7-9 and TRBJ2-1 provide the parts outside the CDR3, is DTGVSQNPRHKITKRGQNVTFRCDPISEHNRLYWYRQTLGQGPEFLTYFQNEAQLEKSRLLSDRFSAERPKGSFSTLEIQRTEQGDSAMYLCASSLMTQRGRNSEQFFGPGTRLTVL.

The V and J genes are TRBV2 and TRBJ1-5; TRBD1 matches 11 bases. CDR3 length: 15 amino acids. Germline V gene lookup returns CDR1 SNHLY and CDR2 FYNNEI. Unmatched junction bases numbered 9, after V lost 7 bases and J lost 7 bases. CDR3 protein: CASTADRGQRQPQHF. DNA for the CDR3: TGTGCCAGCACTGCGGACAGGGGGCAGCGCCAGCCCCAGCATTTT.

The genes are TRBV6-2 or TRBV6-3 and TRBJ2-7, with TRBD2 matching 8 bases. This CDR3 has 15 amino acids. Per the germline V gene, CDR1 is MNHEY and CDR2 is SVGEGT. V shed 5 bases and J 3 bases; nucleotides not matched to a gene: 9. CDR3 bases: TGTGCCAGCAGTCACGACGGCGGGGGGTACTACGAGCAGTACTTC. Translation: CASSHDGGGYYEQYF.

This clonotype was counted a few times. V gene TRBV29-1 combines with J gene TRBJ2-7, with D possibly matching TRBD2 (5 bases). The V gene's germline CDR1 is SQVTM and CDR2 ANQGSEA. This CDR3 has 13 amino acids. Trimming took 3 bases from V and 6 from J, leaving 15 bases between them. The CDR3 DNA is TGCAGCGTTGATAGCGTGGGTCGGTCCGAGCAGTACTTC. Its protein product is CSVDSVGRSEQYF.

V is TRBV20-1 and J is TRBJ1-4, with a weak D call TRBD1 (5 bases). There are 14 residues in the CDR3. The germline gives CDR1 DFQATT, CDR2 SNEGSKA (reference sequence). V was pared by 5 bases and J by 3 bases, with 13 bases between. CDR3 region: CSAEGRRANEKLFF. In DNA, the CDR3 is TGCAGTGCTGAGGGCCGCAGGGCTAATGAAAAACTGTTTTTT.

In its sample, this clonotype was seen once. V usage is TRBV20-1 and J usage is TRBJ2-7, with D tentatively TRBD1 (6 bases). Germline V gene lookup returns CDR1 DFQATT and CDR2 SNEGSKA (reference sequence). The V and J ends lost 0 bases and 5 bases respectively, with 11 bases between them. This CDR3 region has 13 residues. The DNA of the CDR3 is TGCAGTGCTAGAGAGACAGGAAACCACGAGCAGTACTTC. Amino acids: CSARETGNHEQYF.

The chain is built from TRBV27 and TRBJ2-4, with D maybe TRBD2 (6 bases). With the DNA end fitting TRBJ2-7 better, the J assignment may be wrong. In germline, CDR1 is MNHEY, CDR2 SMNVEV (reference sequence). This CDR3 is 13 amino acids long. CDR3 residues: CASSFWGEYEQYF. CDR3 DNA: TGTGCCAGCAGTTTTTGGGGGGAGTACGAGCAGTACTTC.

The genes are TRBV7-2 and TRBJ2-7; 11 nucleotides agree with TRBD2. V trimming: 3 bases; J trimming: 2 bases; junction bases outside the gene matches: 3. Germline V gene sequence: CDR1 SGHTA, CDR2 FQGNSA. The CDR3 consists of 15 residues. Written as DNA, the CDR3 is TGTGCCAGCAGCTTCCCACTAGCGGGGGCCTACGAGCAGTACTTC. It codes for CASSFPLAGAYEQYF.

This chain connects TRBV30 to TRBJ2-7; D might be TRBD2 (5 bases). The V and J ends lost 2 bases and 7 bases respectively, with 12 bases between them. CDR1 GTSNPN and CDR2 SVGIG come from the germline V gene (reference sequence). This CDR3 spans 12 amino acids. In DNA form, the CDR3 reads TGTGCCTGGAGTAATGAGGGTGGAGAGCAGTACTTC. This encodes CAWSNEGGEQYF.

The chain uses TRBV20-1 and TRBJ2-4; D perhaps matches TRBD2 (5 bases). CDR1 is DFQATT, CDR2 SNEGSKA, per germline (reference sequence). The ends were cut back, 4 bases at V and 12 bases at J, with 22 bases in the middle. This CDR3 has 14 residues. The chain's CDR3 is CSATASRISRDQYF. The CDR3 nucleotides read TGCAGTGCTACGGCTAGCAGGATTTCAAGAGATCAGTACTTC.

The chain carries TRBV6-5 and TRBJ2-1; no clear D. The CDR3 covers 13 residues. The V gene lost 2 bases and the J gene lost 5 bases, with 7 bases spanning the gap. The germline V gene encodes CDR1 MNHEY and CDR2 SVGAGI. CDR3 bases: TGTGCCAGCAGTTACGCCTCAAACAATGAGCAGTTCTTC. Translation gives CASSYASNNEQFF.

This clonotype has only a few counts. The chain couples TRBV3-1 to TRBJ2-5; 10 bases line up with TRBD2. CDR1 and CDR2 (germline): LGHDT, YNNKEL (reference sequence). CDR3 length: 18 amino acids. V shed 2 bases and J 3 bases; nucleotides not matched to a gene: 12. The CDR3 here is CASSQTPFGLAAEETQYF. In DNA form, the CDR3 reads TGTGCCAGCAGCCAAACCCCCTTCGGACTAGCGGCTGAAGAGACCCAGTACTTC.

This clonotype was seen many times. This chain connects TRBV7-2 to TRBJ2-5; 7 bases line up with TRBD1. Germline V gene sequence: CDR1 SGHTA, CDR2 FQGNSA. This CDR3 spans 14 amino acids. V gave up 5 bases and J gave up 5 bases; unmatched junction bases: 8. The CDR3 nucleotides are TGTGCCAGCAGCAAACTACAGGGGATCGAGACCCAGTACTTC. It is translated as CASSKLQGIETQYF. Based on the CDR3 plus reference TRBV7-2 and TRBJ2-5, the full variable domain is GAGVSQSPSNKVTEKGKDVELRCDPISGHTALYWYRQSLGQGLEFLIYFQGNSAPDKSGLPSDRFSAERTGGSVSTLTIQRTQQEDSAVYLCASSKLQGIETQYFGPGTRLLVL.

The V gene is TRBV20-1, the J gene TRBJ1-2, with a possible D match to TRBD1 (5 bases). V lost 5 bases, J lost 8 bases, and 18 bases lay in between. The CDR3 is 13 residues long. Germline CDR1 is DFQATT and CDR2 is SNEGSKA (reference sequence). CDR3 sequence: CSAFRRDARGYTF. The DNA for the CDR3 is TGCAGTGCTTTCCGACGGGACGCGAGAGGCTACACCTTC.

This clonotype was observed a handful of times. This rearrangement joins TRBV15 to TRBJ2-3, with TRBD1 matching 9 bases. V was clipped by 1 base and J by 2 bases; unmatched bases: 7. Germline loops: CDR1 LNHNV, CDR2 YYDKDF (reference sequence). This CDR3 contains 17 residues. DNA for the CDR3: TGTGCCACCAGCAGAGTGGGGACAGGGAGGCCCACAGATACGCAGTATTTT. It codes for CATSRVGTGRPTDTQYF.

The gene calls are TRBV3-1 and TRBJ2-5; D perhaps matches TRBD2 (6 bases). Germline V gene sequence: CDR1 LGHDT, CDR2 YNNKEL (reference sequence). CDR3 size: 14 residues. Trimming took off 3 bases at V and 2 bases at J, with 10 bases between the two ends. CDR3 loop: CASSQNSGQETQYF. The CDR3 region has the DNA TGTGCCAGCAGCCAGAATAGCGGACAAGAGACCCAGTACTTC.

This clonotype occurred many times. The chain has TRBV27 and TRBJ2-5, with unresolved D. Germline V gene lookup returns CDR1 MNHEY and CDR2 SMNVEV (reference sequence). Trimming left V 0 bases short and J 2 bases short, with 4 bases between. This CDR3 region has 13 residues. The CDR3 reads CASSLSPQETQYF. The CDR3 coding sequence is TGTGCCAGCAGTTTATCCCCTCAAGAGACCCAGTACTTC.